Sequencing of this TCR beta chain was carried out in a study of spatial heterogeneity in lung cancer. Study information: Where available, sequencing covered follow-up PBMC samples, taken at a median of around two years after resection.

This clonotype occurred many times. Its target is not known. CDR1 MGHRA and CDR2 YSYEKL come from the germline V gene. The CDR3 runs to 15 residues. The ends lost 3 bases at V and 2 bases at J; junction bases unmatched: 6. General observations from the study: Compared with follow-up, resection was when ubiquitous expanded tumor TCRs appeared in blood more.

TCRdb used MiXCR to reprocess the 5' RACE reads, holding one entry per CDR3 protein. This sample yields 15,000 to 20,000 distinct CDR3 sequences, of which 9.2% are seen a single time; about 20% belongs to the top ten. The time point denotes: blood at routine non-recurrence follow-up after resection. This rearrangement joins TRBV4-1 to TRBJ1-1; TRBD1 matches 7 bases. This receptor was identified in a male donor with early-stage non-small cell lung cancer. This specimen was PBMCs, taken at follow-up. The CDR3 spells CASSQGGTVNTEAFF. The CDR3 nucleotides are TGCGCCAGCAGCCAGGGCGGGACAGTTAACACTGAAGCTTTCTTT.